A selection of T cell receptor beta chains follows, all from one sample in a study of blood T cells in healthy people across ages. A single record per CDR3 protein comes from TCRdb applying MiXCR to the 5' RACE reads. The table records 600,000 to 800,000 distinct CDR3 sequences, approximately 52% of them present only once. Material: blood. The receptors were gathered from a woman older than 75 in good health. Both conserved end residues are part of each CDR3. The D gene is left open where the match is weak. A clone size is listed for some rows: how often the clone was seen (once, few, many), or a class if it is expanded.

v_gene: TRBV2
d_gene: TRBD1
abundance: few
j_gene: TRBJ1-6
CDR3aa: CASSGQAMSPLHF
CDR3nt: TGTGCCAGCAGCGGACAGGCCATGTCACCCCTCCACTTT

v_gene: TRBV29-1
d_gene: TRBD1
abundance: -
j_gene: TRBJ1-2
CDR3aa: CSVADRASYGYTF
CDR3nt: TGCAGCGTAGCGGACAGGGCCTCGTATGGCTACACCTTC

v_gene: TRBV18
d_gene: TRBD1
abundance: many
j_gene: TRBJ2-1
CDR3aa: CASSPATGWEQFF
CDR3nt: TGTGCCAGCTCACCCGCGACAGGGTGGGAGCAGTTCTTC

v_gene: TRBV2
d_gene: -
abundance: many
j_gene: TRBJ1-5
CDR3aa: CASRGGRGRNQPQHF
CDR3nt: TGTGCCAGCAGGGGGGGCCGCGGGCGCAATCAGCCCCAGCATTTT

v_gene: TRBV18
d_gene: -
abundance: once
j_gene: TRBJ1-6
CDR3aa: CASSPGTVGGSPLHF
CDR3nt: TGTGCCAGCTCACCCGGGACCGTCGGCGGTTCACCCCTCCACTTT

v_gene: TRBV6-1
d_gene: -
abundance: many
j_gene: TRBJ2-7
CDR3aa: CASSEGRHSSYEQYF
CDR3nt: TGTGCCAGCAGTGAAGGGAGACATAGCTCCTACGAGCAGTACTTC

v_gene: TRBV6-6
d_gene: -
abundance: many
j_gene: TRBJ2-3
CDR3aa: CASGDQASTDTQYF
CDR3nt: TGTGCCAGCGGAGACCAGGCTAGCACAGATACGCAGTATTTT

v_gene: TRBV24-1
d_gene: TRBD1
abundance: -
j_gene: TRBJ1-4
CDR3aa: CATEDRDEKLFF
CDR3nt: TGTGCCACCGAGGACAGGGATGAAAAACTGTTTTTT

v_gene: TRBV28
d_gene: TRBD2
abundance: -
j_gene: TRBJ2-1
CDR3aa: CASNQRAGPYNEQFF
CDR3nt: TGTGCCAGCAACCAGAGAGCGGGACCCTACAATGAGCAGTTCTTC

v_gene: TRBV24-1
d_gene: -
abundance: many
j_gene: TRBJ1-1
CDR3aa: CATSDPTENTEAFF
CDR3nt: TGTGCCACCAGTGATCCGACAGAGAACACTGAAGCTTTCTTT

v_gene: TRBV30
d_gene: -
abundance: -
j_gene: TRBJ2-1
CDR3aa: CAWSIRAAEQFF
CDR3nt: TGTGCCTGGAGTATCAGGGCGGCAGAGCAGTTCTTC

v_gene: TRBV7-9
d_gene: -
abundance: -
j_gene: TRBJ1-2
CDR3aa: CASSLAGGANYGYTF
CDR3nt: TGTGCCAGCAGCTTGGCCGGGGGGGCTAACTATGGCTACACCTTC